These T cell receptor beta chains were read from a single sample in a study of molecular identifiers for immune sequencing clone quantification. Each CDR3 protein gets one entry after TCRdb re-called the PCR reads with MiXCR. The data show some 580,000 distinct CDR3 sequences, with 25% seen just once and 0.78% held by the top ten. Sequenced: naive CD8+ T cells from blood, with Jurkat cell RNA spiked in. These receptors came from a human donor in good health. Some libraries in this study had Jurkat cell RNA spiked in. The CDR3 runs from the conserved cysteine through the conserved F or W. The order of the fields is D gene, V gene, J gene, clone size, CDR3 DNA, CDR3 protein. A D gene is named only where the DNA matches it firmly. Size values are once, few and many counts, or a class for expanded clones, and some rows have none.

D gene: .
V gene: TRBV12-3/TRBV12-4
J gene: TRBJ2-3
clone size: .
CDR3 DNA: TGTGCCAGCAGAGTGGGACTCTTAACCACAGATACGCAGTATTTT
CDR3 protein: CASRVGLLTTDTQYF

D gene: .
V gene: TRBV6-1
J gene: TRBJ2-7
clone size: few
CDR3 DNA: TGTGCCAGGAGAGGGGGGGAGAGGAACTTC
CDR3 protein: CARRGGERNF

D gene: .
V gene: TRBV6-2/TRBV6-3
J gene: TRBJ1-1
clone size: many
CDR3 DNA: TGTGCCAGCAGTTACCTGAACACTGAAGCTTTCTTT
CDR3 protein: CASSYLNTEAFF

D gene: .
V gene: TRBV20-1
J gene: TRBJ2-4
clone size: few
CDR3 DNA: TGCAGTGCTAGGACAGGACTAGCCAAAAACATTCAGTACTTC
CDR3 protein: CSARTGLAKNIQYF

D gene: TRBD2
V gene: TRBV4-2
J gene: TRBJ2-7
clone size: many
CDR3 DNA: TGTGCCAGCAGCCTGGGACTAAACTACGAGCAGTACTTC
CDR3 protein: CASSLGLNYEQYF

D gene: .
V gene: TRBV29-1
J gene: TRBJ2-2
clone size: many
CDR3 DNA: TGCAGCGTTGCGGGGTCCATCGGGGAGCTGTTTTTT
CDR3 protein: CSVAGSIGELFF

D gene: .
V gene: TRBV6-2/TRBV6-3
J gene: TRBJ2-7
clone size: many
CDR3 DNA: TGTGCCAGCACCATCGGCCTTCCGTACGAGCAGTACTTC
CDR3 protein: CASTIGLPYEQYF

D gene: .
V gene: TRBV9
J gene: TRBJ2-7
clone size: .
CDR3 DNA: TGTGTCAGCAGCGTCAGGGTCGGTGACGAGCAGTACTTC
CDR3 protein: CVSSVRVGDEQYF

D gene: TRBD2
V gene: TRBV12-3/TRBV12-4
J gene: TRBJ2-3
clone size: .
CDR3 DNA: TGTGCCAGCAGTTCGACTAGCGGGGGCCCTAACACAGATACGCAGTATTTT
CDR3 protein: CASSSTSGGPNTDTQYF

D gene: .
V gene: TRBV6-2/TRBV6-3
J gene: TRBJ1-1
clone size: many
CDR3 DNA: TGTGCCAGCAGTTACTCGGCAGTTGTGGCTTTCTTT
CDR3 protein: CASSYSAVVAFF

D gene: .
V gene: TRBV12-3/TRBV12-4
J gene: TRBJ2-3
clone size: few
CDR3 DNA: TGTGCCAGCAGTTTCTCGTTTGGGACTCCTAGCACAGATACGCAGTATTTT
CDR3 protein: CASSFSFGTPSTDTQYF